This TCR beta chain was captured in a study of cytomegalovirus exposure and HLA in healthy donors. PCR involved 60 Vbeta and 13 Jbeta primers. Using immunoSEQ multiplex PCR, the repertoire was profiled, and TCRdb retains in-frame clones only, with some absent. The sample includes some 130,000 clones, roughly 70% of them seen just once. On this clone: The target antigen is unknown. One end of the junction is discordant with germline, which a read error may explain.

Germline V gene sequence: CDR1 SEHNR, CDR2 FQNEAQ (reference sequence). This CDR3 contains 14 residues. Study results and limitations: Donors were assumed by presence/absence analyses to have roughly uniform sequencing depth. In vitro checks showed that a few CMV-associated chains really do target CMV antigens. Previously analyzed data showed that most TCR beta V segments were productive at a frequency of about 90% or about 30%. With later analysis, a missense DCLRE1C variant became linked to TCR beta V- and J-gene trimming.

Sequenced: PBMCs. The clonotype was recovered from a man aged 25-45 years in good health and CMV-seronegative. This chain links TRBV7-9 with TRBJ2-1, with 9 positions matching TRBD2. The CDR3 region has the DNA TGTGCCAGCAACTTAGCGGGAGTTATCAATGAGCAGTTCTTC. It yields the protein CASNLAGVINEQFF.